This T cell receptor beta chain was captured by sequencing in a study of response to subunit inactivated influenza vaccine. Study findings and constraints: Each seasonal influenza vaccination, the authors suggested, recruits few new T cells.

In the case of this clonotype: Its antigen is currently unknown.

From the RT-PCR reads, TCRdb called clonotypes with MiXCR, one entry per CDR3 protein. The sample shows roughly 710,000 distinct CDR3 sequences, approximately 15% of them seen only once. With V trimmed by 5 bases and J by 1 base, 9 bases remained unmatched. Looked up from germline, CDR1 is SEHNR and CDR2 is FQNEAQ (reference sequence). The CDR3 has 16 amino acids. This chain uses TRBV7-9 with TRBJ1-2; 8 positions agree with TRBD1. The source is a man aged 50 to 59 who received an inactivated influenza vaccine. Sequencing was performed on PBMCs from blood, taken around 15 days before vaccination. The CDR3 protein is CASSTGTGGYNYGYTF. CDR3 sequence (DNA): TGTGCCAGCAGCACGGGGACAGGAGGTTATAACTATGGCTACACCTTC. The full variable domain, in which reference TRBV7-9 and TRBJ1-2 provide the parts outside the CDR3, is DTGVSQNPRHKITKRGQNVTFRCDPISEHNRLYWYRQTLGQGPEFLTYFQNEAQLEKSRLLSDRFSAERPKGSFSTLEIQRTEQGDSAMYLCASSTGTGGYNYGYTFGSGTRLTVV.